This T cell receptor (beta chain) originates from a study of T cells in Graves' hyperthyroidism and ophthalmopathy. These patients, aged 18 to 65, had recently diagnosed hyperthyroidism lasting under 2 months. It was uncontrolled infection, other autoimmune disease, pregnancy or lactation that excluded patients. The sample holds many counts of this clonotype. CDR1 is KGHSH, CDR2 LQKENI, per germline. Trimming cost V 2 bases and J 5 bases; bases outside gene matches: 11. The CDR3 contains 17 residues. The source material, RNA transcripts, was used to amplify TCR beta CDR3 regions. Using the HTBI primer set, a first-round RT-PCR was run on the TCR CDR3. TCRdb independently ran MiXCR on the multiplex PCR reads; one entry per CDR3 protein. This table has a few hundred thousand distinct CDR3 sequences, around 14% appearing once.

V and J are TRBV18 and TRBJ2-3; TRBD2 matches 9 bases. The receptor's source is a woman aged 18-29 years with Graves' hyperthyroidism. Material for sequencing was blood. The CDR3 DNA reads TGTGCCAGCTCACCAAAACGCGCTAGCGGGGTGGAAGATACGCAGTATTTT. It yields the protein CASSPKRASGVEDTQYF. The full variable domain, with the rest looked up from reference TRBV18 and TRBJ2-3, is NAGVMQNPRHLVRRRGQEARLRCSPMKGHSHVYWYRQLPEEGLKFMVYLQKENIIDESGMPKERFSAEFPKEGPSILRIQQVVRGDSAAYFCASSPKRASGVEDTQYFGPGTRLTVL.